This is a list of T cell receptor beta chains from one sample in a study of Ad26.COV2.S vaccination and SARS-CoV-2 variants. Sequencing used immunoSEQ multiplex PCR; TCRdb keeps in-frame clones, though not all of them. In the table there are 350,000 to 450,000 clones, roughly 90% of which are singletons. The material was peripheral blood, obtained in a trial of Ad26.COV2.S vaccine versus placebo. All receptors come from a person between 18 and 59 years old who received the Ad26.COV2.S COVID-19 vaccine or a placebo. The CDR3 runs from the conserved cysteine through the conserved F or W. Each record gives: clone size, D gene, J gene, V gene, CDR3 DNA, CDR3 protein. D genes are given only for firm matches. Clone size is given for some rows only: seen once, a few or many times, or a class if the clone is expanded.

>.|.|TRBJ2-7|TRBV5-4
TGTGCCAGCAGCTTCGGGCGAAGCTACGAGCAGTACTTC
CASSFGRSYEQYF
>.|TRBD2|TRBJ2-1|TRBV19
TGTGCCAGTAGTATGGGGCTAGCGGGGGGGTACAATGAGCAGTTCTTC
CASSMGLAGGYNEQFF
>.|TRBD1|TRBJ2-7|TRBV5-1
TGCGCCAGCAGCTTGGGGGGACAGAACTACGAGCAGTACTTC
CASSLGGQNYEQYF
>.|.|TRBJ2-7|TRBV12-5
TGTGCTAGTGGTCTCTCTCCGGGGAGGGAGCAGTACTTC
CASGLSPGREQYF
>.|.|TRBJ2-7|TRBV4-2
TGTGCCAGCAGCCAAGAGGGTTCGGAAGCGGAGTACTTC
CASSQEGSEAEYF
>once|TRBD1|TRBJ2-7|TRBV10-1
TGCGCCAGCAGTGAGACCGGGACAGGGCACGAGCAGTACTTC
CASSETGTGHEQYF
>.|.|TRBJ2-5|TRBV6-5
TGTGCCAGCAGTTACTTCGGGGGGCGGGAGACCCAGTACTTC
CASSYFGGRETQYF
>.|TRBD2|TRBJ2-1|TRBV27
TGTGCCAGCAGATCGGGACTAGCGGGGGGGTACAATGAGCAGTTCTTC
CASRSGLAGGYNEQFF
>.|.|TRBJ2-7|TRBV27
TGTGCCAGCAGTTTAGCCTACGAGCAGTACTTC
CASSLAYEQYF
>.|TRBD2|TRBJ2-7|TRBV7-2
TGTGCCAGCTTGCCGGGGGGGAGGTACGAGCAGTACTTC
CASLPGGRYEQYF
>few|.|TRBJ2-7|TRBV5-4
TGTGCCAGCAGCCAGGGGGGTGGTGGCAGAACCTACGAGCAGTACTTC
CASSQGGGGRTYEQYF
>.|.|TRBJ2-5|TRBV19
TGTGCCAGTAGTATCTATACAGGGATGTACCAAGAGACCCAGTACTTC
CASSIYTGMYQETQYF
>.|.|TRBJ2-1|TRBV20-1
TGCAGTGCTAGTAGTGGGGGGGCCGGGTATGAGCAGTTCTTC
CSASSGGAGYEQFF
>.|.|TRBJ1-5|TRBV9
TGTGCCAGCAGCGGCGGGGGGGGACAGCCCCAGCATTTT
CASSGGGGQPQHF
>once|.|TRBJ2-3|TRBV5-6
TGTGCCAGCAGCTTGGGAGTCGGAGACACAGATACGCAGTATTTT
CASSLGVGDTDTQYF
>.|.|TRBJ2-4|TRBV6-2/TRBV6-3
TGTGCCAGCAGTTACCCCGAATCGGTTGGGACACTTGGGCTAGGCAAAAACATTCAGTACTTC
CASSYPESVGTLGLGKNIQYF
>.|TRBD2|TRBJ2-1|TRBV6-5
TGTGCCAGCAGTTACAGCGGGGGGGAAGGGGAGCAGTTCTTC
CASSYSGGEGEQFF
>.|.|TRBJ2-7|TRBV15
TGTGCCACCAGCGGGACAATCTCCTACGAGCAGTACTTC
CATSGTISYEQYF
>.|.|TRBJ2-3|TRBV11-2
TGTGCCAGCAGCTTAGAGACTAGCACAGATACGCAGTATTTT
CASSLETSTDTQYF
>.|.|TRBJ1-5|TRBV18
TGTGCCAGCTCACCTTACAATCAGCCCCAGCATTTT
CASSPYNQPQHF
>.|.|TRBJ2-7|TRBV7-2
TGTGCCAGCAGCTTCGTTCCGTCAGGAAACTACGAGCAGTACTTC
CASSFVPSGNYEQYF
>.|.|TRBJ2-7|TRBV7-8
TGTGCCAGCAGCTTGGCAAGCTCCTACGAGCAGTACTTC
CASSLASSYEQYF
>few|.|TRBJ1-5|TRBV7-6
TGTGCCAGCAGCTTAGACGCGGGATACAATCAGCCCCAGCATTTT
CASSLDAGYNQPQHF
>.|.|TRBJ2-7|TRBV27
TGTGCCAGCAGTTCCCCGGGACACGTCAACGAGCAGTACTTC
CASSSPGHVNEQYF
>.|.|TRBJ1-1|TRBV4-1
TGCGCCAGTAAGTACAACACTGAAGCTTTCTTT
CASKYNTEAFF
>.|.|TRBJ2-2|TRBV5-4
TGTGCCAGCAGCTTTGGCGGACAATCGAACACCGGGGAGCTGTTTTTT
CASSFGGQSNTGELFF
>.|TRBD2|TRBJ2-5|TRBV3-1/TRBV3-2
TGTGCCAGCAGCCAAGGACTAGCGGGGGGAGCCCAAGAGACCCAGTACTTC
CASSQGLAGGAQETQYF
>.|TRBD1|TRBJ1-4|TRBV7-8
TGTGCCAGCAGCTTATCCCGGGGACAGGGGCCTAGGGAAAAACTGTTTTTT
CASSLSRGQGPREKLFF
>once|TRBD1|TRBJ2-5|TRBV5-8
TGTGCCAGCAGCTTGGGGGGGACGACAGGGTCTACCTCACAAGAGACCCAGTACTTC
CASSLGGTTGSTSQETQYF
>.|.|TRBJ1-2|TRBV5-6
TGTGCCAGCAGCCACAGGGTAGAGGTCTATGGCTACACCTTC
CASSHRVEVYGYTF
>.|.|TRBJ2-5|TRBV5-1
TGCGCCAGCACGGGGCCCAACCAAGAGACCCAGTACTTC
CASTGPNQETQYF
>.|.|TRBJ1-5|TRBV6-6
TGTGCCAGCAGTTACCGGGGGATTAATCAGCCCCAGCATTTT
CASSYRGINQPQHF
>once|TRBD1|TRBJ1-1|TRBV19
TGTGCCAGTACCAGGGGGCTGGAGAACACTGAAGCTTTCTTT
CASTRGLENTEAFF
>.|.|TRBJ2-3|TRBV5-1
TGCGCCAGCAGCTTCGGAGGGAGGACAGATACGCAGTATTTT
CASSFGGRTDTQYF
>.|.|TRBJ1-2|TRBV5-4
TGTGCCAGCAGCTTGTCCCGGCAGTACTATGGCTACACCTTC
CASSLSRQYYGYTF
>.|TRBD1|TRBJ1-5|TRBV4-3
TGCGCCAGCAGCCAAAGACAGGGAGGTCAGCCCCAGCATTTT
CASSQRQGGQPQHF
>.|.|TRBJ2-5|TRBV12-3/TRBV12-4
TGTGCCAGCAGCATGAACAGGGCGGAGACCCAGTACTTC
CASSMNRAETQYF
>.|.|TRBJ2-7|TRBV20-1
TGCAGTGCTAGTAGGGGGGTGACAGACCCGTCCTACGAGCAGTACTTC
CSASRGVTDPSYEQYF
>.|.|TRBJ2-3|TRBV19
TGTGCCAGTAAGAGCAGGGGGGGGCCCACAGATACGCAGTATTTT
CASKSRGGPTDTQYF
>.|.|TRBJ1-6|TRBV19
TGTGCCAGTAGTATAGGCCAGCTAAGGGGGAATTCACCCCTCCACTTT
CASSIGQLRGNSPLHF